This TCR beta chain was found in a study of shared clonotypes between healthy human individuals (TCRdb year 2020). As for the study more broadly: A couple of women and three men aged 18 to 49 years were included in the cohort. To estimate repertoire size and how much clonotypes are shared between individuals, the study performed deep sequencing of blood TCR repertoires from a few healthy adults. For each donor, three plates each were used for CD4 naive and CD4 memory, two plates were used for CD8 naive, and one plate was used for CD8 memory. To increase sequencing depth and limit assay-specific biases, different laboratories used diverse techniques to prepare libraries and sequence TCR repertoires. Between about 0.8 and 9 billion PBMCs per donor were obtained by leukapheresis.

The donors were healthy, HIV-negative adults who had no recently reported acute infections or vaccinations. Every donor was a Caucasian adult residing in Nashville, Tennessee, USA. Magnetic negative selection was used to enrich CD4+ T cells, after which naive cells were positively selected on CD45RA and the negative fraction became the memory subset. Blood was obtained by leukapheresis, after which PBMCs were separated by Ficoll-Histopaque density gradient centrifugation and cryopreserved in liquid nitrogen vapor phase. Analytical flow cytometry was used to check the purity and quantity of every magnetically sorted T cell population. Genomic DNA was isolated from each sorted fraction and quantified by UV absorbance on a Nanodrop 2000c. TCR CDR3 regions were amplified from genomic DNA by multiplex PCR using the deep immunoSEQ assay. Extracted genomic DNA from each cell subset was spread evenly across all wells of several immunoSEQ 96-well plates, with each plate serving as a replicate. Each replicate PCR for sorted subsets received about 200 ng genomic DNA, equal to tens of thousands of T cell genomes. The purified libraries were quantified using a Qubit 3.0 fluorometer, sized with a Bioanalyzer 2100, and then quantified again using the KAPA Library Quantification kit. Every immunoSEQ 96-well plate was sequenced on a separate single-read 150-cycle Illumina NextSeq 550 flow cell. Regarding the original processing steps: Because the immunoSEQ output included only junctional sequences and no quality scores, the filtering could not be the same as the filtering used for full-length reads. Sequences were annotated with PyIR, a Python wrapper for IgBLAST v1.9, using IMGT germline references to assign V/J genes and CDR3. Reads were filtered out if the reads had weak V/J assignments (E-value above 1e-6), no CDR3, stop codons, out-of-frame junctions, or ambiguous translated residues. A V3J clonotype was defined by an identical inferred V gene, J gene, and CDR3 amino acid sequence. The percentage overlap between two repertoires was calculated by dividing the number of shared unique clonotypes by the size of the smaller repertoire. Richness of each repertoire was evaluated using RTK rarefaction, the Chao1 estimator, and Recon v2.1 estimates of unobserved clonotypes. Generation probabilities were computed with OLGA for all TCRbeta clonotypes obtained by the gDNA method from several donors. The clones in this table, taken by TCRdb from immuneACCESS, are in-frame only. Not every clone is retained; where verified, under half of the shortfall comes from an unresolved V gene, and the cause of the rest is unknown. From that table come the V and J calls and clone size; the DNA was used to work out D and trimming. The sample yields about 2.3 million clones; about 90% were counted once. Together, the top ten hold about 0.36% of the sample.

What the authors observed across the whole study: Sampling was restricted to blood, and TCR repertoires in tissue are likely to differ from TCR repertoires in blood. Even with the large sequencing depth, rarefaction of the sorted-subset datasets indicated that sequencing was incomplete. Naive subsets generally had larger estimated clonotype richness than memory subsets did. Because the study included only a small number of donors, the genetic and exposure-history diversity represented was limited. Higher generation probabilities were observed for clonotypes shared by all four sorted-subset donors than for non-shared clonotypes. Pairwise subsampling led to the expectation that sequencing depth would affect the degree of clonotype sharing among donors. About 5% of naive CD4, around 4% of naive CD8, around 2.3% of memory CD4, and roughly 0.4% of memory CD8 clonotypes were shared across several donors.

Details on this clone: It has no known antigen specificity. One base away there is no much larger clone; base qualities are not given. Other DNA variants within this sample encode the same CDR3.

V loses 0 bases, J loses 1 base, and the germline ends lie 8 bases apart. Reading from cysteine to phenylalanine, the CDR3 counts 14 amino acids. The kept DNA is CDR3 alone, 42 bases in frame from the first base. The germline V gene supplies CDR1 SGHRS and CDR2 YFSETQ. The chain joins TRBV5-1 to TRBJ2-7; a confident D gene designation cannot be given. The receptor was isolated from a man aged 18 to 29 in good health. Some clones in this sample may be carry-over from other donors' samples. The sequencing input was naive CD4+ T cells from PBMCs. The sample's cell subset or site label, in plain terms: CD45RA+ positively selected. The CDR3 has the sequence CASSLAPESYEQYF. The DNA sequence reads TGCGCCAGCAGCTTGGCTCCTGAATCCTACGAGCAGTACTTC.